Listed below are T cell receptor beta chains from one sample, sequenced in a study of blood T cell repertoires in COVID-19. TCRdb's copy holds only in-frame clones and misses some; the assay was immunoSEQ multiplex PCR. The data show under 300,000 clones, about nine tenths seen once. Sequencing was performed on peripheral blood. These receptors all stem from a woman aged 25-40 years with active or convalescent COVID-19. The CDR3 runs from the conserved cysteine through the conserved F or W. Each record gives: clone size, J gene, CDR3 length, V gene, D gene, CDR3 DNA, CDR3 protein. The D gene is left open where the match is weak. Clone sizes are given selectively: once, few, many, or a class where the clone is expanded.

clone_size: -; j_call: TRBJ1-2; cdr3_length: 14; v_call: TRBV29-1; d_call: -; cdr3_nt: TGCAGCGTTCGTCCCAGGGGCGAAAGATATGGCTACACCTTC; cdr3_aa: CSVRPRGERYGYTF
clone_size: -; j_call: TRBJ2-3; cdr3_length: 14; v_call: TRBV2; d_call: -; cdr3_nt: TGTGCCAGCAGCCCCAGGGTTAGCACAGATACGCAGTATTTT; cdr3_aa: CASSPRVSTDTQYF
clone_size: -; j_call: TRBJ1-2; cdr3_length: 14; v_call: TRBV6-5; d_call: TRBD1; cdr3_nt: TGTGCCAGCAGTAGACAGGGATCGAACTATGGCTACACCTTC; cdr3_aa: CASSRQGSNYGYTF
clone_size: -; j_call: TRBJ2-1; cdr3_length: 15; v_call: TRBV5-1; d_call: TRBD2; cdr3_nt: TGCGCCAGCCTGATCGGGACTAGCGGGAAGAATGAGCAGTTCTTC; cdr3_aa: CASLIGTSGKNEQFF
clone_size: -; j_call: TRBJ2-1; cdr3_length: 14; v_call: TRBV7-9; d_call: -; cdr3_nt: TGTGCCAGCAGCGCGGACACATCCTACAATGAGCAGTTCTTC; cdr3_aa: CASSADTSYNEQFF
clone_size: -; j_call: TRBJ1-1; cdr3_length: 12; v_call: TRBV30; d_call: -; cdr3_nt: TGTGCCTGGAGTGTTAAGGGGCCCGAAGCTTTCTTT; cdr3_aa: CAWSVKGPEAFF
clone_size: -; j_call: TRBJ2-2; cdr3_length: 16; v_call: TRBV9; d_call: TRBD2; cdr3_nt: TGTGCCAGCAGCGCCGGGGGGACGGCGGGGACCGGGGAGCTGTTTTTT; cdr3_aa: CASSAGGTAGTGELFF
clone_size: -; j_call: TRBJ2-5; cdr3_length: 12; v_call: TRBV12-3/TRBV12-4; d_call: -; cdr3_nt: TGTGCCAGCAGCGGTCGGGTGGAGACCCAGTACTTC; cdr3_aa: CASSGRVETQYF
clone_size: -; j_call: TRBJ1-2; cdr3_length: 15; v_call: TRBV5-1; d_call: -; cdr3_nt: TGCGCCAGCAGCTTGGTATACTCCAGGGAAAGCGGCTACACCTTC; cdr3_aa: CASSLVYSRESGYTF
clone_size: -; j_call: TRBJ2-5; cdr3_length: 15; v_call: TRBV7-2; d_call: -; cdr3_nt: TGTGCCAGCAGCCATTACCCCACTACCCAAGAGACCCAGTACTTC; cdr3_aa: CASSHYPTTQETQYF
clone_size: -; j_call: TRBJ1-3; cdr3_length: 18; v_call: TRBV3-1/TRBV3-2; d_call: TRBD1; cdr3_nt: TGTGCCAGCAGCCAAGATGAAGACAGGGTATTCTCTGGAAACACCATATATTTT; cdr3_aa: CASSQDEDRVFSGNTIYF
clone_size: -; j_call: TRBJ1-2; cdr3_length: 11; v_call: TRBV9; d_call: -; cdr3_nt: TGTGCCAGCAGCGGTGGCGGTGGCTACACCTTC; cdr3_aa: CASSGGGGYTF
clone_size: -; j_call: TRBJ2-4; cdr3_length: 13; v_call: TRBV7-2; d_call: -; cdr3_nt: TGTGCCAGCAGCTTAGGGTATGCGGGCCATCAGTACTTC; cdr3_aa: CASSLGYAGHQYF
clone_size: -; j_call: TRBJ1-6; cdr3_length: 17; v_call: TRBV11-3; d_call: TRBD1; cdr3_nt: TGTGCCAGCAGCTTGGGTTACCGGGACAGGCCCAATTCACCCCTCCACTTT; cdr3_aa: CASSLGYRDRPNSPLHF
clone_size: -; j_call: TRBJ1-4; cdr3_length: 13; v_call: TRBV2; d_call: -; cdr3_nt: TGTGCCAGCAGTGTTCCGGGGAGAGAAAAACTGTTTTTT; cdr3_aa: CASSVPGREKLFF
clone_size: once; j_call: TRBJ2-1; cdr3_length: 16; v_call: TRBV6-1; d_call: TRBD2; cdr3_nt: TGTGCCAGCAGTGTGAGCGTGGCGGGGGGGAACAATGAGCAGTTCTTC; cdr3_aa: CASSVSVAGGNNEQFF
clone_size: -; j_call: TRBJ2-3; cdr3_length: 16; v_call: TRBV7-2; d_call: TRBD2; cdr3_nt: TGTGCCAGCAGCTTAACACGGGGGGGAAACACAGATACGCAGTATTTT; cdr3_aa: CASSLTRGGNTDTQYF
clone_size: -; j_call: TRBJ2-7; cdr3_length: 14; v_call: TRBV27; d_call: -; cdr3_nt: TGTGCCAGCAGTTTATCGGGGACACTCTACGAGCAGTACTTC; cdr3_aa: CASSLSGTLYEQYF
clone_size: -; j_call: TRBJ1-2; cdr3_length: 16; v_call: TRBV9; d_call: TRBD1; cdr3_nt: TGTGCCAGCAGCATATCTAGGACAGGGGCGGACTATGGCTACACCTTC; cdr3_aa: CASSISRTGADYGYTF
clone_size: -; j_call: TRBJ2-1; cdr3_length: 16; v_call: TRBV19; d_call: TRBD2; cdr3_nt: TGTGCCAGTAGCCCCTTGGGTAGCGGGTCCTACAATGAGCAGTTCTTC; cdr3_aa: CASSPLGSGSYNEQFF
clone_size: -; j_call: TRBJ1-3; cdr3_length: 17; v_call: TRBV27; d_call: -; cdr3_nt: TGTGCCAGCCATATAATCAGGGTCTGGAGCTCTGGAAACACCATATATTTT; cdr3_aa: CASHIIRVWSSGNTIYF
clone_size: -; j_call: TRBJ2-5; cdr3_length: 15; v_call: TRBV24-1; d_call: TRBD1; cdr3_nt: TGCGCCACCAGCGGCGGGACAGGGGCCCAATTGACCCAGTACTTC; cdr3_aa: CATSGGTGAQLTQYF
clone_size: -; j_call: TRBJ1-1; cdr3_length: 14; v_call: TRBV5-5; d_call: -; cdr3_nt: TGTGCCAGCAGCTTTTTAACACTGAACACTGAAGCTTTCTTT; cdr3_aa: CASSFLTLNTEAFF
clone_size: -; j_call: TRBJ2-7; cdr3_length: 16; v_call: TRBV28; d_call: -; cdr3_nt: TGTGCCAGCGGGGCAAACGTAATAGGGGCGGATTACGAGCAGTACTTC; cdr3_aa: CASGANVIGADYEQYF
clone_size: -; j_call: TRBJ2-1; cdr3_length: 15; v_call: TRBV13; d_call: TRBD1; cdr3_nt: TGTGCCAGCAGCGGAGGGTGGACAGGGGGCAATGAGCAGTTCTTC; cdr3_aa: CASSGGWTGGNEQFF
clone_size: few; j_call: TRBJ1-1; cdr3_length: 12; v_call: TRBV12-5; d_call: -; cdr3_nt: TGTGCTAGTGGTTTGGTACCAGGCGAAGCTTTCTTT; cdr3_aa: CASGLVPGEAFF
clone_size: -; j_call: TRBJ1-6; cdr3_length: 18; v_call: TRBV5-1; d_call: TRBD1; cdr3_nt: TGCGCCAGCAGCTTGTGGGGGACAGGGGGATTTAACAACTCACCCCTCCACTTT; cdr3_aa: CASSLWGTGGFNNSPLHF
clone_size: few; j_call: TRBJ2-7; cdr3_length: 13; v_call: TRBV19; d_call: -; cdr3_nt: TGTGCCAGTATGGGGCCCTACTCCTACGAGCAGTACTTC; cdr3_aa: CASMGPYSYEQYF
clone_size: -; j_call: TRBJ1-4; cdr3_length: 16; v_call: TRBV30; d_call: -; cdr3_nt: TGTGCCTGGAGTGTGAACGGAGAGCCCTTAAGGGAAAAACTGTTTTTT; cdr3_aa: CAWSVNGEPLREKLFF
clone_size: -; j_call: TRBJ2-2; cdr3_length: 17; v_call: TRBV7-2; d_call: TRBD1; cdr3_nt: TGTGCCAGCAGCTCGCCCTCGGGACAGGTCAACACCGGGGAGCTGTTTTTT; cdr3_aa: CASSSPSGQVNTGELFF
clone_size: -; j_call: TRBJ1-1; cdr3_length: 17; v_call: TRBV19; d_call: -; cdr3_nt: TGTGCCAGTACCTCCTGGGCCCGACACAGCGGGAACACTGAAGCTTTCTTT; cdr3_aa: CASTSWARHSGNTEAFF
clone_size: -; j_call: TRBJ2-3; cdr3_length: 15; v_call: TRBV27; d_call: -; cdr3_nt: TGTGCCAGCAGTTTAGTCCTCAGGAGCACAGATACGCAGTATTTT; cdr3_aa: CASSLVLRSTDTQYF
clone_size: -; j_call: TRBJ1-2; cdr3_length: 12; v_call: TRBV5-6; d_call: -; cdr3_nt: TGTGCCAGCAGCCAGGGGTTTGGTGGCTACACCTTC; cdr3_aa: CASSQGFGGYTF
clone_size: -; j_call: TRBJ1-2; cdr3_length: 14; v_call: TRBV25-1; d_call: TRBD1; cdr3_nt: TGTGCCAGCAGTGAACGGGGACAGGGCTATGGCTACACCTTC; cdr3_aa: CASSERGQGYGYTF
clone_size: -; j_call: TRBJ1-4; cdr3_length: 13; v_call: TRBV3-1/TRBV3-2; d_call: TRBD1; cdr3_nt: TGTGCCAGCAGGGACAGGCTTAGGGAAAAACTGTTTTTT; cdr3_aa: CASRDRLREKLFF
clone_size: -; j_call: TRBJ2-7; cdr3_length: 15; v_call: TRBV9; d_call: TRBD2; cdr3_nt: TGTGCCAGCAGCGTAGGACTAGCGGGAGCCTACGAGCAGTACTTC; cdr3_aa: CASSVGLAGAYEQYF
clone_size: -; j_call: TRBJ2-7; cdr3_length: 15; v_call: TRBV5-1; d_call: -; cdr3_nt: TGCGCCAGCAGTTGGAGGGACGGCGGACTCTACGAGCAGTACTTC; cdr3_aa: CASSWRDGGLYEQYF
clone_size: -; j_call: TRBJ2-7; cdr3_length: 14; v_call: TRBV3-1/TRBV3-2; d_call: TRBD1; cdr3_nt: TGTGCCAGCAGCCCCGACACAGGGGCCTACGAGCAGTACTTC; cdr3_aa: CASSPDTGAYEQYF
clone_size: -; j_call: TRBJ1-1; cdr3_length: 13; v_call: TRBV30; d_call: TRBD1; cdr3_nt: TGTGCCTGGACTCGGGACAGGAACACTGAAGCTTTCTTT; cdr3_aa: CAWTRDRNTEAFF
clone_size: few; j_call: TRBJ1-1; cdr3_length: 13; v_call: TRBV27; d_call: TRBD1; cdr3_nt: TGTGCCAGTCAACAGGGGGTCGGCACTGAAGCTTTCTTT; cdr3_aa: CASQQGVGTEAFF
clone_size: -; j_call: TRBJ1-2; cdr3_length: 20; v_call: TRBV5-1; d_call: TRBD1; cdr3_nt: TGCGCCAGCAGCTTGGCTTCCGGTACGGTGGGACAGGCAAGGAGCTATGGCTACACCTTC; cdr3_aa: CASSLASGTVGQARSYGYTF
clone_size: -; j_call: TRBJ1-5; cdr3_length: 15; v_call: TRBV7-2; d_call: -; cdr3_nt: TGTGCCAGCAGCTCAGAACTAATTGGGGGGCAGCCCCAGCATTTT; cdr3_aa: CASSSELIGGQPQHF
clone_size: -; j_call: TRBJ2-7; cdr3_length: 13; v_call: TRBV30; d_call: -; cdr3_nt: TGTGCCTCCTCCGTACAGGGGGGGGACGAGCAGTACTTC; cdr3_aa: CASSVQGGDEQYF
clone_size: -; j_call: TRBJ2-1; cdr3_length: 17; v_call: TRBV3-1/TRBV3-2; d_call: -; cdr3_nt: TGTGCCAGCAGCCAAGATCTCGGGGTCGGGTTGCCTGGTGAGCAGTTCTTC; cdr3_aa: CASSQDLGVGLPGEQFF
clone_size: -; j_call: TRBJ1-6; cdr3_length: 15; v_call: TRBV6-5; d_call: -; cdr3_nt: TGTGCCAGCAGTTACTCAGCGGACAGAAATTCACCCCTCCACTTT; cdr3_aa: CASSYSADRNSPLHF
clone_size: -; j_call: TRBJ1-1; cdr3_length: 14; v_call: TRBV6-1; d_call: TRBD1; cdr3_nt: TGTGCCAGCAGCCGTCAAACAGGGGGTGATGAAGCTTTCTTT; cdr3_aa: CASSRQTGGDEAFF
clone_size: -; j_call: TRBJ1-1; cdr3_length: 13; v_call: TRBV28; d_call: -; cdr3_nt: TGTGCCAGCAGTTTAGGACAGACCCGGGTCGCTTTCTTT; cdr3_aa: CASSLGQTRVAFF
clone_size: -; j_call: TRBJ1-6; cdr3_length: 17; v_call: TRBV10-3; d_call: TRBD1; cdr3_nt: TGTGCCATCAGTGAGTCCCGGGGACAGGGCAAGGATTCACCCCTCCACTTT; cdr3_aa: CAISESRGQGKDSPLHF
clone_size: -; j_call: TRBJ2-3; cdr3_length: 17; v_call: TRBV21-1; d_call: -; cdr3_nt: TGTGCCAGCAGCAAAGTGCCGGGAACTACCAGCACAGATACGCAGTATTTT; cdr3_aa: CASSKVPGTTSTDTQYF
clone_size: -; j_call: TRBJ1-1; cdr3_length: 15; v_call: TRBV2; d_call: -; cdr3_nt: TGTGCCAGCAGCCGAAATGGGGGCGGTGGCACTGAAGCTTTCTTT; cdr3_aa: CASSRNGGGGTEAFF
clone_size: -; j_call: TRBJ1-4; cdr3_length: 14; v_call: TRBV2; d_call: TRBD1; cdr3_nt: TGTGCCAGCAGTGATGGACAGGAACACGAAAAACTGTTTTTT; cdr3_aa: CASSDGQEHEKLFF
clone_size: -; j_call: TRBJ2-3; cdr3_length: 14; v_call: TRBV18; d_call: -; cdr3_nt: TGTGCCAGCTCATACGACAGTAACACAGATACGCAGTATTTT; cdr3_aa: CASSYDSNTDTQYF
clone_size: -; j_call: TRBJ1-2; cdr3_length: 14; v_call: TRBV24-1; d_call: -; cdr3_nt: TGTGCCACCAGTGGGCAAGGGGAAGAGGATGGCTACACCTTC; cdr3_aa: CATSGQGEEDGYTF
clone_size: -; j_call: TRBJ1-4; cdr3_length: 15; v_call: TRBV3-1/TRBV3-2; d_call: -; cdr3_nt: TGTGCCAGCAGCCAGCAAGCTACAGGGTTTGAAAAACTGTTTTTT; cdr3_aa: CASSQQATGFEKLFF
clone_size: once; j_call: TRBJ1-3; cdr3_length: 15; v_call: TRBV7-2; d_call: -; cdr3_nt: TGTGCCAGCAGACTAGACCGGTCCTCTGGAAACACCATATATTTT; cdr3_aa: CASRLDRSSGNTIYF
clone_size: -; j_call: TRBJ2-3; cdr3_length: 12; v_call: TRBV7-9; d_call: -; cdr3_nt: TGTGCCAGCATGGGGGCCACAGATACGCAGTATTTT; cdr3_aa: CASMGATDTQYF